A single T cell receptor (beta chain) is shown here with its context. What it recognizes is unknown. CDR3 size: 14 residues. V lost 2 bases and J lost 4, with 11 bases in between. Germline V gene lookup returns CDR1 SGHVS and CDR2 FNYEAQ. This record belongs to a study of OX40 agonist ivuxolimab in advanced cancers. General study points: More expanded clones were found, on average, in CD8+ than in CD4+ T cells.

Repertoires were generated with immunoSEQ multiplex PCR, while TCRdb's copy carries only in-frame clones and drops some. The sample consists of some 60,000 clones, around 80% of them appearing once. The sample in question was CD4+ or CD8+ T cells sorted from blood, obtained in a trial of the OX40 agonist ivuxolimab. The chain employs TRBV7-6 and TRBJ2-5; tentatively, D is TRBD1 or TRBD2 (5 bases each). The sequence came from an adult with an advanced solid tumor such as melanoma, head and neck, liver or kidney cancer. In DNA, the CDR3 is TGTGCCAGCAGCTTACCGGGACGAACAGAGACCCAGTACTTC. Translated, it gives CASSLPGRTETQYF.